Included here is one TCR beta chain sequence, with context. The target antigen is unknown. This sample was taken from a study of T cells in narcolepsy. In the study overall: Donors had narcolepsy type 1 or type 2, or were healthy controls. Study-level findings and limits: HCRT-specific and TRIB2-specific autoreactive clonotypes appeared among same-patient CSF and blood CD4+ clonotypes. No autoreactive T cell clone sequences appeared in some memory CD4+ repertoires.

V lost 3 bases and J lost 6, with 13 bases in between. The CDR3 extends over 14 amino acids. The germline CDR1 and CDR2 sequences are SGHVS and FQNEAQ. Sequencing used immunoSEQ multiplex PCR; TCRdb keeps in-frame clones, though not all of them. The table lists about 15,000 clones, over 75% of them singletons. Sequencing used memory (CD45RA-) CD4+ T cells from blood. The clonotype comes from a human donor in good health. The rearrangement joins TRBV7-8 to TRBJ2-3; no definite D call. DNA of the CDR3: TGTGCCAGCAGCTTTTTGTATGGTTGGGATACGCAGTATTTT. Translating gives CASSFLYGWDTQYF.